This is a list of T cell receptor beta chains from one sample in a study of shared clonotypes between healthy human individuals. Data came from immunoSEQ multiplex PCR; TCRdb stores just in-frame clones and leaves some out. The sample records about 2 million clones, 95% being singletons. The sequenced sample consisted of naive CD4+ T cells sorted from blood. The receptors come from a man aged 18-30 years in good health. Both conserved end residues are part of each CDR3. A D gene is named only where the DNA matches it firmly. Clone size is given for some rows only: seen once, a few or many times, or a class if the clone is expanded.

V gene: TRBV5-1
J gene: TRBJ1-1
D gene: TRBD1
CDR3 length: 16
clone size: NA
CDR3 protein: CASSPRGQGMNTEAFF
CDR3 DNA: TGCGCCAGCAGCCCGAGGGGACAGGGGATGAACACTGAAGCTTTCTTT

V gene: TRBV19
J gene: TRBJ1-6
D gene: TRBD1
CDR3 length: 15
clone size: NA
CDR3 protein: CASSIGQGKNSPLHF
CDR3 DNA: TGTGCCAGTAGTATAGGACAGGGAAAAAATTCACCCCTCCACTTT

V gene: TRBV28
J gene: TRBJ2-7
D gene: TRBD1
CDR3 length: 15
clone size: NA
CDR3 protein: CASSLIGTGRNEQYF
CDR3 DNA: TGTGCCAGCAGTTTAATCGGGACAGGGAGGAACGAGCAGTACTTC

V gene: TRBV28
J gene: TRBJ2-3
D gene: NA
CDR3 length: 12
clone size: NA
CDR3 protein: CASNPPGGTQYF
CDR3 DNA: TGTGCCAGTAACCCCCCCGGGGGTACGCAGTATTTT

V gene: TRBV2
J gene: TRBJ2-1
D gene: NA
CDR3 length: 14
clone size: NA
CDR3 protein: CASRQGSPYNEQFF
CDR3 DNA: TGTGCCAGCAGGCAGGGGAGCCCCTACAATGAGCAGTTCTTC

V gene: TRBV6-5
J gene: TRBJ1-5
D gene: NA
CDR3 length: 15
clone size: NA
CDR3 protein: CASRKLPPSNQPQHF
CDR3 DNA: TGTGCCAGCAGAAAACTCCCGCCAAGCAATCAGCCCCAGCATTTT

V gene: TRBV7-9
J gene: TRBJ1-1
D gene: TRBD1
CDR3 length: 14
clone size: NA
CDR3 protein: CASSNRGLGTEAFF
CDR3 DNA: TGTGCCAGCAGCAACAGGGGGCTGGGGACTGAAGCTTTCTTT

V gene: TRBV5-1
J gene: TRBJ2-1
D gene: NA
CDR3 length: 11
clone size: NA
CDR3 protein: CASSLEHEQFF
CDR3 DNA: TGCGCCAGCAGCTTGGAACATGAGCAGTTCTTC

V gene: TRBV18
J gene: TRBJ1-5
D gene: NA
CDR3 length: 13
clone size: NA
CDR3 protein: CASSPISDQPQHF
CDR3 DNA: TGTGCCAGCTCACCGATTTCCGATCAGCCCCAGCATTTT

V gene: TRBV28
J gene: TRBJ1-2
D gene: NA
CDR3 length: 16
clone size: NA
CDR3 protein: CASSWVRGSATYGYTF
CDR3 DNA: TGTGCCAGCAGTTGGGTCCGGGGGTCGGCTACCTATGGCTACACCTTC

V gene: TRBV30
J gene: TRBJ2-5
D gene: TRBD2
CDR3 length: 15
clone size: NA
CDR3 protein: CAWSTETSGRETQYF
CDR3 DNA: TGTGCCTGGAGTACCGAGACTAGCGGTAGAGAGACCCAGTACTTC

V gene: TRBV27
J gene: TRBJ1-1
D gene: NA
CDR3 length: 15
clone size: once
CDR3 protein: CASSSYSMANTEAFF
CDR3 DNA: TGTGCCAGCAGTTCGTACTCCATGGCGAACACTGAAGCTTTCTTT

V gene: TRBV13
J gene: TRBJ2-7
D gene: NA
CDR3 length: 13
clone size: NA
CDR3 protein: CASSPRQDYEQYF
CDR3 DNA: TGTGCCAGCAGCCCCCGACAGGATTACGAGCAGTACTTC

V gene: TRBV4-1
J gene: TRBJ2-5
D gene: NA
CDR3 length: 13
clone size: once
CDR3 protein: CASSRTRGETQYF
CDR3 DNA: TGCGCCAGCAGCCGTACTAGAGGGGAGACCCAGTACTTC

V gene: TRBV11-2
J gene: TRBJ1-2
D gene: NA
CDR3 length: 14
clone size: NA
CDR3 protein: CASSLDRGAGGYTF
CDR3 DNA: TGTGCCAGCAGCTTAGATCGAGGGGCTGGCGGCTACACCTTC

V gene: TRBV7-2
J gene: TRBJ2-5
D gene: NA
CDR3 length: 14
clone size: NA
CDR3 protein: CASSLGVGTETQYF
CDR3 DNA: TGTGCCAGCAGCTTGGGGGTGGGGACGGAGACCCAGTACTTC

V gene: TRBV6-1
J gene: TRBJ2-5
D gene: NA
CDR3 length: 13
clone size: NA
CDR3 protein: CASSEGPRVTQYF
CDR3 DNA: TGTGCCAGCAGTGAGGGACCGCGAGTGACCCAGTACTTC

V gene: TRBV5-3
J gene: TRBJ2-7
D gene: NA
CDR3 length: 13
clone size: NA
CDR3 protein: CARSLLRPYEQYF
CDR3 DNA: TGTGCCAGAAGCTTGTTGCGGCCCTACGAGCAGTACTTC